This TCR beta chain derives from a study of vaccination and CD4 T cells after COVID-19. Study as a whole: Median time from COVID diagnosis to post-COVID sampling was more than 95 days (35 to 161). Median time from second vaccine dose to sampling was roughly 76 days (14 to 241). Cells were stimulated with overlapping spike peptide pools from SARS-CoV-2, HCoV-NL63, HCoV-OC43 and HCoV-229E.

This clonotype has just a few counts. Antigen unknown. General study findings and limits: Spike mono-reactivity was found in 304 of 307 vaccine-specific clones from convalescent patients.

After removal of 6 bases from V and 0 bases from J, the junction contained 9 bases not matched to a gene. CDR1 and CDR2 from the germline V gene are MDHEN and SYDVKM. CDR3 length equals 16 residues. An Oncomine TCR Beta short-read assay was used to sequence the DNA from cultured CD4+ T cells. TCRdb re-analysed the PCR reads in MiXCR, keeping a single row per CDR3 protein. The data hold roughly 6,800 distinct CDR3 sequences, with 25% observed a single time. Treatment here: roughly 10-day PBMC culture with coronavirus spike peptide pools or control peptides (ViraFEST assay). The origin of this receptor is a human donor who had recovered from COVID-19. The chain recombines TRBV28 with TRBJ2-3; the match to TRBD1 covers 7 bases. The specimen comprised CD4+ T cells from blood, cultured in vitro, sampled after SARS-CoV-2 vaccination. The CDR3 protein is CASRRHNRGSTDTQYF. CDR3 nucleotide sequence: TGTGCCAGCAGACGCCACAACAGGGGAAGCACAGATACGCAGTATTTT.